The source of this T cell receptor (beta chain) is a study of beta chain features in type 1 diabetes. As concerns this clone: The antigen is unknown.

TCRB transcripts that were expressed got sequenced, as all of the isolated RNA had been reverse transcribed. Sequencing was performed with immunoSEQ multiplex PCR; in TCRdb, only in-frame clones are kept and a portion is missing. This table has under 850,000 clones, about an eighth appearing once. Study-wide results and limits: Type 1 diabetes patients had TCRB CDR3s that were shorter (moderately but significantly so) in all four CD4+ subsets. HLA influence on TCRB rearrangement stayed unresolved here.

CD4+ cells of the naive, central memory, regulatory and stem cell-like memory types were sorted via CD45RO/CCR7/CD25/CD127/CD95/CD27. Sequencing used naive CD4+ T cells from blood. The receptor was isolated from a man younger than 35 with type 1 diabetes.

CDR3 sequence reads: CAWSIDRVPARGGEQYF. CDR3 bases: TGTGCCTGGAGTATAGACCGTGTACCGGCCCGCGGGGGGGAGCAGTACTTC. This sequence joins TRBV30 and TRBJ2-7; 8 nucleotides align to TRBD2. The V segment lost 2 bases and the J segment 7 bases; nucleotides outside the gene matches: 19. The CDR3 extends over 17 amino acids. From germline, CDR1 is GTSNPN and CDR2 SVGIG (reference sequence).